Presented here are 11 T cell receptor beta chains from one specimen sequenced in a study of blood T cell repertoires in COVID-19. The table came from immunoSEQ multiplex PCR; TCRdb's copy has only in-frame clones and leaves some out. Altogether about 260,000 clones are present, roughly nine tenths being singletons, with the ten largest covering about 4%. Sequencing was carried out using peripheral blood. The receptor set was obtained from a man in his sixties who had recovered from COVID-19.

The CDR3 reads CASSEGGRALHF. For the CDR3, the DNA is TGTGCCAGCAGTGAAGGCGGGCGGGCCCTCCACTTT. The chain recombines TRBV6-1 with TRBJ1-6, with unresolved D. V was trimmed by 1 base and J by 14 bases, leaving 9 bases between them. Germline V gives CDR1 MNHNS, CDR2 SASEGT. The CDR3 is made up of 12 amino acids.

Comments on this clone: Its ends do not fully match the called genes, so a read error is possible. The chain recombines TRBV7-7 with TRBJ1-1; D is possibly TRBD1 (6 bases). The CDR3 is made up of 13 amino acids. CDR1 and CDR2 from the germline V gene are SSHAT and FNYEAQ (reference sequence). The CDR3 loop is CASSPGVGTEAFF. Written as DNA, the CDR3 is TGTGCTAGCAGCCCAGGGGTCGGCACTGAAGCTTTCTTT.

CDR3 DNA sequence: TGTGCCAGCAGCTTGCGGGGGACAGGGGTCATGAACACTGAAGCTTTCTTT. Residues: CASSLRGTGVMNTEAFF. The rearrangement joins TRBV13 to TRBJ1-1; 10 nucleotides match TRBD1. The CDR3 covers 17 residues. Germline assignment: CDR1 PRHDT and CDR2 FYEKMQ (reference sequence). The V gene end was trimmed by 3 bases and the J gene end by 0 bases; junction bases not matched to a gene: 7.

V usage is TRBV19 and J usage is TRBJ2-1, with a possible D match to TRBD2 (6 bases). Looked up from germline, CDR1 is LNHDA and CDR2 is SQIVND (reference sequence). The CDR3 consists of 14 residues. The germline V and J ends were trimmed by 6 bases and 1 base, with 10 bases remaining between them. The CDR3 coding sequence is TGTGCCAGTAGGGAGGGACTTTCCTACAATGAGCAGTTCTTC. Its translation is CASREGLSYNEQFF.

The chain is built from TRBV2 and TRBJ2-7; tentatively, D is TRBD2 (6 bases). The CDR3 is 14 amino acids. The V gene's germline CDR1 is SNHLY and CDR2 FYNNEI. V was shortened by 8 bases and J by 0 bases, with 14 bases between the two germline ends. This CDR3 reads CASRGRGSSYEQYF. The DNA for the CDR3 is TGTGCCAGCCGAGGACGGGGGAGCTCCTACGAGCAGTACTTC.

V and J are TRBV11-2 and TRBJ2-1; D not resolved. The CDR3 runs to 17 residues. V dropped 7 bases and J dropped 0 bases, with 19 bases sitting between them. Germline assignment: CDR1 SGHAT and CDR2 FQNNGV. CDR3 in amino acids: CASTSPLGRSSYNEQFF. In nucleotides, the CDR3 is TGTGCCAGCACCTCCCCGCTGGGCCGCAGCTCCTACAATGAGCAGTTCTTC.

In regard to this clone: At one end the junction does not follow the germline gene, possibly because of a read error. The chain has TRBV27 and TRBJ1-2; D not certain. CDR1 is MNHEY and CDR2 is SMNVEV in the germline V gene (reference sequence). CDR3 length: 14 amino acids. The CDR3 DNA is TGTGCCAGCAGTTTACGGGGTATAGACTACGGCTACACCTTC. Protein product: CASSLRGIDYGYTF.

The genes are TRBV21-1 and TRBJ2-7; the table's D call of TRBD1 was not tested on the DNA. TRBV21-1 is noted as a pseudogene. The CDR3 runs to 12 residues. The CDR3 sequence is CASRQGSYEQYF. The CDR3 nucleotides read TGTGCCTCCCGACAGGGCTCCTACGAGCAGTACTTC.

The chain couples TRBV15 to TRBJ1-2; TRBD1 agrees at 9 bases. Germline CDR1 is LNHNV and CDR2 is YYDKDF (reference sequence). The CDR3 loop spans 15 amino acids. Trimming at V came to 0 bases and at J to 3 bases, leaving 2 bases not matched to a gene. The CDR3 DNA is TGTGCCACCAGCAGAGATAGGACAGGGGACTATGGCTACACCTTC. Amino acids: CATSRDRTGDYGYTF.

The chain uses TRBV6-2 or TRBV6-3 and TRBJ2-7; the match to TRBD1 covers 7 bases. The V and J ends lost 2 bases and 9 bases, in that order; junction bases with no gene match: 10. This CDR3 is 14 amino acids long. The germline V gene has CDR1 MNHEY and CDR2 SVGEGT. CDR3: CASSYVGTVRGQYF. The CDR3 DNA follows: TGTGCCAGCAGTTACGTCGGGACAGTTAGAGGGCAGTACTTC.

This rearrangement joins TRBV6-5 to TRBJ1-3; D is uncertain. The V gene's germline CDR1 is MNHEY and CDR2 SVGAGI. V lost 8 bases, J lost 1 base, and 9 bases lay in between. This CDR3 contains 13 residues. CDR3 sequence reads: CASFFGSGNTIYF. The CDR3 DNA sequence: TGTGCCAGCTTCTTCGGGTCTGGAAACACCATATATTTT.